Below are 26 T cell receptor beta chains sequenced from a single sample in a study of cytomegalovirus exposure and HLA in healthy donors. It was with 60 Vbeta and 13 Jbeta primers that the PCR ran. Generated by immunoSEQ multiplex PCR, the TCRdb table keeps only in-frame clones and is missing some. The table shows roughly 150,000 clones, with 84% occurring only once. Sequencing was done on a sample of PBMCs. Receptor source: a boy aged 2 to 10 in good health and CMV-seronegative.

This chain connects TRBV25-1 to TRBJ2-1; D unclear. The CDR3 has 15 residues. Trimming stripped 2 bases from V and 1 base from J, with 9 bases between. Germline CDR1 and CDR2: MGHDK and SYGVNS. CDR3: CASSEPTGSYNEQFF. CDR3 DNA: TGTGCCAGCAGTGAACCCACGGGTTCCTACAATGAGCAGTTCTTC.

CDR3 region: CASSREAEAFF. In DNA form, the CDR3 reads TGTGCCAGCAGCCGAGAAGCTGAAGCTTTCTTT. The chain has TRBV9 and TRBJ1-1; D call uncertain. Trimming stripped 4 bases from V and 6 bases from J, with 7 bases between. The CDR3 has 11 amino acids. Germline V gives CDR1 SGDLS, CDR2 YYNGEE. The variable domain in full, completed from reference TRBV9 and TRBJ1-1, reads DSGVTQTPKHLITATGQRVTLRCSPRSGDLSVYWYQQSLDQGLQFLIQYYNGEERAKGNILERFSAQQFPDLHSELNLSSLELGDSALYFCASSREAEAFFGQGTRLTVV.

This clone has a handful of counts. The chain links TRBV6-4 to TRBJ2-2, with a weak D call TRBD1 (6 bases). V gave up 3 bases and J gave up 1 base, with 9 bases separating them. Germline V gene sequence: CDR1 MRHNA, CDR2 SNTAGT. CDR3 length: 15 residues. CDR3 in amino acids: CASSEAQGNTGELFF. CDR3 DNA: TGTGCCAGCAGTGAAGCACAGGGGAACACCGGGGAGCTGTTTTTT.

This chain connects TRBV15 to TRBJ1-6; a weak D match, TRBD1 (6 bases). In germline, CDR1 is LNHNV, CDR2 YYDKDF (reference sequence). V was shortened by 0 bases and J by 5 bases, with 17 bases between the two germline ends. CDR3 length: 18 residues. The CDR3 protein is CATSRDLGHQLDNSPLHF. In DNA, the CDR3 is TGTGCCACCAGCAGAGATCTGGGACACCAACTGGATAATTCACCCCTCCACTTT.

There are a few counts of this clone. This chain links TRBV6-5 with TRBJ2-1, with D maybe TRBD2 (5 bases). CDR1 is MNHEY and CDR2 is SVGAGI in the germline V gene. The CDR3 has 14 amino acids. With 5 bases removed from V and 2 bases from J, the gap between germline ends came to 10 bases. CDR3 sequence reads: CASSLSGPYNEQFF. The CDR3, as DNA: TGTGCCAGCAGTCTGAGCGGACCCTACAATGAGCAGTTCTTC.

CDR3 sequence reads: CASSLIKGPYTEAFF. The CDR3 bases are TGTGCCAGCAGTTTAATCAAGGGGCCGTACACTGAAGCTTTCTTT. This chain uses TRBV28 with TRBJ1-1; D is perhaps TRBD1 (5 bases). CDR1 is MDHEN and CDR2 is SYDVKM in the germline V gene. Trimming took 2 bases from V and 3 from J, leaving 13 bases between them. This CDR3 contains 15 residues.

This clone has just one count. This chain links TRBV28 with TRBJ2-7; D is ambiguous. The CDR3 runs 13 residues. Germline values: CDR1 MDHEN, CDR2 SYDVKM. V lost 6 bases to trimming and J lost 3 bases, with 12 bases between them. CDR3 amino acids: CASSPPAGYEQYF. The DNA for the CDR3 is TGTGCCAGCAGCCCTCCGGCAGGCTACGAGCAGTACTTC.

The rearrangement joins TRBV9 to TRBJ1-2, with 7 bases identical to TRBD1. The J segment lost 7 bases and the V segment lost 0 bases, leaving 9 bases of the junction unmatched. The CDR3 contains 15 residues. Germline CDR1 and CDR2: SGDLS and YYNGEE. CDR3 sequence reads: CASSVGHGQESGYTF. The CDR3 DNA reads TGTGCCAGCAGCGTAGGTCATGGACAGGAATCTGGCTACACCTTC.

Notes on this clone: A read error may account for a junction end that differs from germline. The V gene is TRBV6-6, the J gene TRBJ2-1; 7 bases are shared with TRBD2. The germline V gene encodes CDR1 MNHNY and CDR2 SVGAGI (reference sequence). The CDR3 length is 12 residues. Written as DNA, the CDR3 is TGTGCCAGCAGTTACAGTAGCGGGCAATTGCTCTTC. This codes for CASSYSSGQLLF.

The chain employs TRBV7-2 and TRBJ2-7; no reliable D call. The V gene's germline CDR1 is SGHTA and CDR2 FQGNSA. The CDR3 has 15 residues. V was trimmed by 3 bases and J by 2 bases, leaving 14 bases between them. CDR3 DNA: TGTGCCAGCAGCTTCTTTCCCAGGTCAGCCTACGAGCAGTACTTC. This gives the protein CASSFFPRSAYEQYF.

This clone occurred once. The chain has TRBV6-1 and TRBJ2-5; D unclear. TRBJ2-7 matches the DNA end more closely, so the J call is doubtful. This CDR3 has 14 residues. Germline V gene lookup returns CDR1 MNHNS and CDR2 SASEGT. The CDR3 spells CAVPLLTSSYEQYF. In DNA form, the CDR3 reads TGTGCAGTCCCTTTGCTTACGAGCTCCTACGAGCAGTACTTC.

J is TRBJ1-4 and V is TRBV12-5; TRBD1 aligns across 8 bases. Trimming removed 1 base from V and 11 bases from J; junction bases left unmatched: 6. The CDR3 length is 14 residues. The V gene's germline CDR1 is LGHNT and CDR2 FRNRAP. CDR3 loop: CASGLGQGAVKLFF. The CDR3 DNA is TGTGCTAGTGGTTTGGGTCAGGGGGCCGTGAAACTGTTTTTT.

The DNA of the CDR3 is TGTGCCATCAGTGAGTCTAGGGAGCAGTACTTC. Its translation: CAISESREQYF. The rearrangement joins TRBV10-3 to TRBJ2-5; TRBD2 is a possible D gene (5 bases). Per the germline V gene, CDR1 is ENHRY and CDR2 is SYGVKD. Trimming removed 0 bases at V and 11 bases at J, with 7 bases between. This CDR3 spans 11 amino acids.

The V call is TRBV11-3, the J call TRBJ2-5; TRBD1 aligns across 11 bases. CDR1 SGHNT and CDR2 YENEEA come from the germline V gene. V lost 3 bases to trimming and J lost 6 bases; unmatched junction nucleotides: 9. CDR3 length: 16 amino acids. The CDR3 DNA sequence: TGTGCCAGCAGCTTTCTTCGGGACAGGGGGTCGAAGACCCAGTACTTC. It translates to CASSFLRDRGSKTQYF.

This clone was seen only a few times. The chain has TRBV19 and TRBJ1-5, with no clear D. Germline V gene sequence: CDR1 LNHDA, CDR2 SQIVND (reference sequence). This CDR3 contains 15 residues. V gave up 6 bases and J gave up 0 bases, with 12 bases separating them. This CDR3 is CASRYSHYSNQPQHF. The CDR3 DNA reads as TGTGCCAGTAGGTACTCTCACTATAGCAATCAGCCCCAGCATTTT.

The chain joins TRBV6-5 to TRBJ1-1; 8 bases fit TRBD1. V shed 6 bases, J shed 4 bases, and the junction held 4 bases outside the gene matches. The CDR3 runs to 13 residues. The germline gives CDR1 MNHEY, CDR2 SVGAGI. The CDR3 region has the DNA TGTGCCAGCAGCAACGACAGGGGCACTGAAGCTTTCTTT. The encoded protein is CASSNDRGTEAFF.

V gene TRBV4-1 combines with J gene TRBJ1-4, with no clear D. V lost 1 base and J lost 0, with 9 bases in between. From germline, CDR1 is MGHRA and CDR2 YSYEKL. There are 16 residues in the CDR3. CDR3 in amino acids: CASSQGRAATNEKLFF. In DNA form, the CDR3 reads TGCGCCAGCAGCCAAGGGAGGGCCGCAACTAATGAAAAACTGTTTTTT.

The chain recombines TRBV6-5 with TRBJ2-1; 7 bases agree with TRBD1. The junction had 11 bases not matched to a gene; V was cut back by 7 bases and J by 8 bases. Germline V gene sequence: CDR1 MNHEY, CDR2 SVGAGI. There are 14 residues in the CDR3. In DNA form, the CDR3 reads TGTGCCAGCAACGGAAGGACAGGCTCTTATGAGCAGTTCTTC. As protein: CASNGRTGSYEQFF.

V is TRBV7-6 and J is TRBJ2-5, with 9 bases identical to TRBD2. Germline V lookup: CDR1 SGHVS, CDR2 FNYEAQ. With 10 bases clipped from V and 6 bases from J, the junction kept 15 bases outside the gene matches. There are 15 residues in the CDR3. This chain's CDR3 is CATHVVAGVTKTQYF. The CDR3, as DNA: TGTGCCACCCATGTGGTAGCGGGAGTCACCAAGACCCAGTACTTC.

V usage is TRBV6-4 and J usage is TRBJ2-1, with 9 bases identical to TRBD2. The CDR3 extends over 15 amino acids. V shed 4 bases and J 5 bases; nucleotides not matched to a gene: 6. Germline V lookup: CDR1 MRHNA, CDR2 SNTAGT. CDR3 residues: CASSAFSGSHNEQFF. The CDR3 DNA reads TGTGCCAGCAGTGCTTTTAGCGGGAGCCACAATGAGCAGTTCTTC.

This clone was observed once. The genes are TRBV30 and TRBJ2-1; no clear D. Trimming removed 1 base from V and 13 bases from J, with 14 bases in between. The germline V gene has CDR1 GTSNPN and CDR2 SVGIG (reference sequence). The CDR3 extends over 12 amino acids. CDR3 in amino acids: CAWSELTSHQFF. CDR3 nucleotides: TGTGCCTGGAGTGAGTTGACTTCGCATCAGTTCTTC.

The chain links TRBV7-9 to TRBJ1-5, with TRBD1 as a possible D gene (5 bases). Germline-derived CDR1 and CDR2 are SEHNR and FQNEAQ (reference sequence). Trimming took 1 base from V and 3 from J, leaving 13 bases between them. The CDR3 is 16 amino acids. Written as DNA, the CDR3 is TGTGCCAGCAGCTTAGTAAGGGGAACATACAATCAGCCCCAGCATTTT. Its protein product is CASSLVRGTYNQPQHF.

This chain uses TRBV27 with TRBJ1-6; 9 nucleotides agree with TRBD1. The germline CDR1 and CDR2 sequences are MNHEY and SMNVEV (reference sequence). The CDR3 length is 18 residues. With V trimmed by 1 base and J by 0 bases, 4 bases remained unmatched. The CDR3 nucleotides are TGTGCCAGCAGTTTATTCGGACAGGGGAGCTCCTATAATTCACCCCTCCACTTT. Translation gives CASSLFGQGSSYNSPLHF.

The rearrangement joins TRBV7-6 to TRBJ2-7; 9 positions agree with TRBD2. CDR1 and CDR2 from the germline V gene are SGHVS and FNYEAQ. The CDR3 sequence is 16 residues long. V shed 5 bases, J shed 2 bases, and the junction held 10 bases outside the gene matches. The CDR3 is CASSLIAGGPTYEQYF. The CDR3 DNA follows: TGTGCCAGCAGCCTCATTGCGGGGGGGCCGACCTACGAGCAGTACTTC.

This chain links TRBV28 with TRBJ1-2, with D hard to call. Germline CDR1 is MDHEN and CDR2 is SYDVKM. There are 16 residues in the CDR3. The V gene lost 2 bases and the J gene lost 4 bases, with 17 bases spanning the gap. The CDR3 coding sequence is TGTGCCAGCAGTTTAACGTCCACAGCGGCTATCTATGGCTACACCTTC. This translates into CASSLTSTAAIYGYTF.

J is TRBJ2-2 and V is TRBV5-1; possibly TRBD2 for D (5 bases). Germline assignment: CDR1 SGHRS and CDR2 YFSETQ. The CDR3 sequence is 18 residues long. The germline V and J ends were trimmed by 4 bases and 4 bases, with 23 bases remaining between them. The CDR3 coding sequence is TGCGCCAGCAGCGTTCAAACTCCGACTGACGCGGGCACCGGGGAGCTGTTTTTT. Its protein product is CASSVQTPTDAGTGELFF.